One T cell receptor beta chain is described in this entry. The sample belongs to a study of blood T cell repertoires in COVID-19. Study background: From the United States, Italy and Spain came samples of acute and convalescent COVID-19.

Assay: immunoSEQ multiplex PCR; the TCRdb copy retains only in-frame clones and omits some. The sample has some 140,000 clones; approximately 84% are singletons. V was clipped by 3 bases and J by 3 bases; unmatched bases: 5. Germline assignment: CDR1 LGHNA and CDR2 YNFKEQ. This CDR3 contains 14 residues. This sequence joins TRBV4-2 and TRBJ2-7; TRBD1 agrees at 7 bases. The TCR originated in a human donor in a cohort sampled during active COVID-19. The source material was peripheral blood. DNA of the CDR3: TGTGCCAGCAGCCAGGGAACAGGGGACTACGAGCAGTACTTC. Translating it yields CASSQGTGDYEQYF.